The subject of this entry is one T cell receptor beta chain. The data are from a study of blood T cell repertoires in COVID-19. The overall study: Samples of COVID-19 (acute and convalescent) were obtained from the United States, Italy and Spain. T cells, B-cell-depleted T cells, or PBMCs supplied cDNA or gDNA.

The authors' processing: Reference gene primer amplification gave estimated nucleated cell counts. The method was immunoSEQ multiplex PCR; TCRdb's version includes in-frame clones alone and lacks a portion of them. V and J calls and clone size are copied from that table; D and trimming were computed from the DNA. The sample records 200,000 to 250,000 clones, roughly 90% being singletons. Germline V gene data show CDR1 as DFQATT and CDR2 as SNEGSKA (reference sequence). The CDR3 contains 17 residues. Participant reports of clinical history set cohort assignment. The sequenced sample consisted of PBMCs or T cells enriched from blood (not recorded which). This TCR came from a man between 18 and 29 years old with acute COVID-19. This chain links TRBV20-1 with TRBJ2-7, with 8 bases lining up with TRBD2. The J call may be mistaken, given a closer DNA end match to TRBJ2-1. Here the CDR3 reads CSASRVVGSGRRNEQFF. The CDR3 region has the DNA TGCAGTGCTAGTCGGGTCGTCGGAAGCGGGAGAAGAAATGAGCAGTTCTTC.